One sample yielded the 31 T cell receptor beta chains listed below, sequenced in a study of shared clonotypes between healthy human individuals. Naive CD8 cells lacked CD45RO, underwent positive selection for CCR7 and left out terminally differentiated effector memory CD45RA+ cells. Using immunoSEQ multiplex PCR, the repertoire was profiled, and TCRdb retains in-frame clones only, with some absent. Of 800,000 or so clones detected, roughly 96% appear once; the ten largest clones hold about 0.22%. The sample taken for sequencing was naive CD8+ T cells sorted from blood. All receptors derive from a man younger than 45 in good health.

The CDR3 DNA reads TGTGCCAGCAGCGACAGCCCGCCCCAGCATTTT. Protein sequence: CASSDSPPQHF. The V gene is TRBV28, the J gene TRBJ1-5, with TRBD1 as a possible D gene (5 bases). Germline assignment: CDR1 MDHEN and CDR2 SYDVKM. This CDR3 comprises 11 residues. V lost 6 bases to trimming and J lost 9 bases, with 9 bases between them.

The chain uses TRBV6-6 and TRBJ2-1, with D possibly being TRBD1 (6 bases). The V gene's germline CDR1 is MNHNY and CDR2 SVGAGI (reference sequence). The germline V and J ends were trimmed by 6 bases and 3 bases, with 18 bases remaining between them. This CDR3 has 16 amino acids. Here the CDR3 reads CASRIQGGEGYNEQFF. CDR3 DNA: TGTGCCAGCAGAATACAGGGTGGCGAGGGCTACAATGAGCAGTTCTTC.

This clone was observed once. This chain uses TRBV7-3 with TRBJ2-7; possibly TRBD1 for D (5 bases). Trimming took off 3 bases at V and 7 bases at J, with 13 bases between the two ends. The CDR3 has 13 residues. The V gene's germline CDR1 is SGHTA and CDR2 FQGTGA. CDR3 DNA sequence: TGTGCCAGCAGCTTGGACGGGCCAGGGGAGCAGTACTTC. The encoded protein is CASSLDGPGEQYF.

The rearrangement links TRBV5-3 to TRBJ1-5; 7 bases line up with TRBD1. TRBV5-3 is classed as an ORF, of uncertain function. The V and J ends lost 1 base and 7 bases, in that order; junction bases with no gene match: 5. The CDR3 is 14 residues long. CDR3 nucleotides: TGTGCCAGAAGCTTGCCGACAGGGTGGCAGCCCCAGCATTTT. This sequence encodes CARSLPTGWQPQHF.

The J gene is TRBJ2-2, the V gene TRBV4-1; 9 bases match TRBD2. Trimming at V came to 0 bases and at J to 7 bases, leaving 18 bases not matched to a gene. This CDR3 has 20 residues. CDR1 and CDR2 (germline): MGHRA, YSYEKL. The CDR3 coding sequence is TGCGCCAGCAGCCAAGAAAATGCGGGAGGGCCTCCTGGTGGATACGGGGAGCTGTTTTTT. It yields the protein CASSQENAGGPPGGYGELFF.

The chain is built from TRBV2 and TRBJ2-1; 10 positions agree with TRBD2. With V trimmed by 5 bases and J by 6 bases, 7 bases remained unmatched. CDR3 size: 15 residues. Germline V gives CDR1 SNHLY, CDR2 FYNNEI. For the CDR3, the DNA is TGTGCCAGCAGTACTAGCGGGACAGGCTCCAATGAGCAGTTCTTC. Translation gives CASSTSGTGSNEQFF.

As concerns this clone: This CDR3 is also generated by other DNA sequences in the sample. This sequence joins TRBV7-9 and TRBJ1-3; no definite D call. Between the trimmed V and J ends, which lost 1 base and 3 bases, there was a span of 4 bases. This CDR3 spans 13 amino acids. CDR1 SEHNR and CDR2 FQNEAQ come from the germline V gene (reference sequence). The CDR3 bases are TGTGCCAGCAGCTTAGGGGGTGGAAACACCATATATTTT. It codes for CASSLGGGNTIYF.

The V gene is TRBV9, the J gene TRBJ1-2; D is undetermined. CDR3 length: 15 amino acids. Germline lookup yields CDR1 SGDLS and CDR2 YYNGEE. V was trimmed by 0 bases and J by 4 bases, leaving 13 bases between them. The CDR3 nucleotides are TGTGCCAGCAGCGTAGTACGGATCCGAGGCTATGGCTACACCTTC. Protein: CASSVVRIRGYGYTF. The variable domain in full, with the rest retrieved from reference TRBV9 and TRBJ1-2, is DSGVTQTPKHLITATGQRVTLRCSPRSGDLSVYWYQQSLDQGLQFLIQYYNGEERAKGNILERFSAQQFPDLHSELNLSSLELGDSALYFCASSVVRIRGYGYTFGSGTRLTVV.

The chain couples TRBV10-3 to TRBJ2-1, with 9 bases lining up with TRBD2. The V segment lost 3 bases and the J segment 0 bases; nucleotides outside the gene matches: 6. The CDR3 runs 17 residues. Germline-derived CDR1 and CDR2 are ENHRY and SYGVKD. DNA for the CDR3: TGTGCCATCAGTGATACTAGCGGGTACAGCTCCTACAATGAGCAGTTCTTC. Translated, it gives CAISDTSGYSSYNEQFF.

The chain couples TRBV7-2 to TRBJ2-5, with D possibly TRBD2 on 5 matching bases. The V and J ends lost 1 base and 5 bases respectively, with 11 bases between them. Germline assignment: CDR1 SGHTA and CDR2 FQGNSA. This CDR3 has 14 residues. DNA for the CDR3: TGTGCCAGCAGCTTAGAGCTAGCTAGCGAGACCCAGTACTTC. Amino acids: CASSLELASETQYF.

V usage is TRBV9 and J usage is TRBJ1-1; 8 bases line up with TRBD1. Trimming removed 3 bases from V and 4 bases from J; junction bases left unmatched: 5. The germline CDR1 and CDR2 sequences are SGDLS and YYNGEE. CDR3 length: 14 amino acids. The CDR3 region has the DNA TGTGCCAGCAGCGACAGGGGGGAAGTCACTGAAGCTTTCTTT. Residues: CASSDRGEVTEAFF. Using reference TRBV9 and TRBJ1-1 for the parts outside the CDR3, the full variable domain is DSGVTQTPKHLITATGQRVTLRCSPRSGDLSVYWYQQSLDQGLQFLIQYYNGEERAKGNILERFSAQQFPDLHSELNLSSLELGDSALYFCASSDRGEVTEAFFGQGTRLTVV.

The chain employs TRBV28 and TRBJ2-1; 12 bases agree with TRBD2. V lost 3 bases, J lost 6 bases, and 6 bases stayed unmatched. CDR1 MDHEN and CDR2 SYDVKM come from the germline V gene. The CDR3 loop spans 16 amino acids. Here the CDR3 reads CASSFDGLAGRNEQFF. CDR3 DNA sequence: TGTGCCAGCAGTTTCGATGGACTAGCGGGGCGCAATGAGCAGTTCTTC.

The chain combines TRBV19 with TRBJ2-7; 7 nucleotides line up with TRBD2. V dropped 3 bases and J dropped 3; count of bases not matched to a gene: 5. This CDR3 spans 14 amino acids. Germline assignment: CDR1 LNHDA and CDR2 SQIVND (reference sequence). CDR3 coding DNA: TGTGCCAGTAGTATCCACGCGGGGGACTACGAGCAGTACTTC. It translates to CASSIHAGDYEQYF.

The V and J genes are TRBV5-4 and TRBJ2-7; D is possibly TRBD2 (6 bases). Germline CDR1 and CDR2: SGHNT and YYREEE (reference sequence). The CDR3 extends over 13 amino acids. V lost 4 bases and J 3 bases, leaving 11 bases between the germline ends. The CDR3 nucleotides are TGTGCCAGCAGCCTTCGGACTAACTACGAGCAGTACTTC. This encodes CASSLRTNYEQYF.

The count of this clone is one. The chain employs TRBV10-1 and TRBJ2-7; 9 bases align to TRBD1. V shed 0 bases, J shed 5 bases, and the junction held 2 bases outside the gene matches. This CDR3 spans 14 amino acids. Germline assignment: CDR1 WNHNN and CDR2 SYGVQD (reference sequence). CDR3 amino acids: CASSESGTGNEQYF. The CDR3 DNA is TGCGCCAGCAGTGAGTCGGGGACAGGGAACGAGCAGTACTTC.

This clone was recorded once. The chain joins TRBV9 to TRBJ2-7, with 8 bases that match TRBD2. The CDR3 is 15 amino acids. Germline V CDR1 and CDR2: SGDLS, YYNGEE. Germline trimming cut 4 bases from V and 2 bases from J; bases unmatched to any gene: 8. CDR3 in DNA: TGTGCCAGCAGCCAAGGGGGTAGCGGGGCCTACGAGCAGTACTTC. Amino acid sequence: CASSQGGSGAYEQYF.

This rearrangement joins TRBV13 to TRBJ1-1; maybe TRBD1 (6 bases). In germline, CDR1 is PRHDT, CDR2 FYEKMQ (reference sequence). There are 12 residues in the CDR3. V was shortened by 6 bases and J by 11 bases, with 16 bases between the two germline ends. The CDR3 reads CASRKQGGWAFF. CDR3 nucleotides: TGTGCCAGCAGAAAACAGGGAGGTTGGGCTTTCTTT. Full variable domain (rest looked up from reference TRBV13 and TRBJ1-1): AAGVIQSPRHLIKEKRETATLKCYPIPRHDTVYWYQQGPGQDPQFLISFYEKMQSDKGSIPDRFSAQQFSDYHSELNMSSLELGDSALYFCASRKQGGWAFFGQGTRLTVV.

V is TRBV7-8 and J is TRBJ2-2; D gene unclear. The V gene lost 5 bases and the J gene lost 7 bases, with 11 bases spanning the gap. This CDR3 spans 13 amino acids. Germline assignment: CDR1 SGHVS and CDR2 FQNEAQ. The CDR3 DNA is TGTGCCAGCAGCCCTAGGAGAATCGGGGAGCTGTTTTTT. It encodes CASSPRRIGELFF.

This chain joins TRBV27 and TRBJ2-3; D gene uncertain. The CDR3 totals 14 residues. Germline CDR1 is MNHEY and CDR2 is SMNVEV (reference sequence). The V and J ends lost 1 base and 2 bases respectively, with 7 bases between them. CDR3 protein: CASSLYASTDTQYF. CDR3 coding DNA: TGTGCCAGCAGTTTATACGCTTCCACAGATACGCAGTATTTT.

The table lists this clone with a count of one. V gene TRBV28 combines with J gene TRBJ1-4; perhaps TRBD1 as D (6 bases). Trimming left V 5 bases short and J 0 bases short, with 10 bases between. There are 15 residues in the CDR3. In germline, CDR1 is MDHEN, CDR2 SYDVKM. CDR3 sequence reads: CASSTRQATNEKLFF. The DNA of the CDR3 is TGTGCCAGCAGTACCAGACAGGCAACTAATGAAAAACTGTTTTTT.

This CDR3 is CASSEGRKYQPQHF. Written as DNA, the CDR3 is TGTGCCAGCAGCGAAGGCCGGAAATATCAGCCCCAGCATTTT. V is TRBV6-5 and J is TRBJ1-5, with D unresolved. Trimming pared 6 bases from V and 5 bases from J, leaving 14 bases between. Germline loops: CDR1 MNHEY, CDR2 SVGAGI. CDR3 length: 14 residues.

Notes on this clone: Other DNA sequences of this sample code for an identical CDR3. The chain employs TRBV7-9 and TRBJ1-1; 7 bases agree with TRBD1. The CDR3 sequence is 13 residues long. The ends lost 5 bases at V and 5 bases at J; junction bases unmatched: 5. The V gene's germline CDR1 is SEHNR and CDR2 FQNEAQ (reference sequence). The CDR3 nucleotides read TGTGCCAGCAGCCCACAGGGGAGGACTGAAGCTTTCTTT. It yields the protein CASSPQGRTEAFF.

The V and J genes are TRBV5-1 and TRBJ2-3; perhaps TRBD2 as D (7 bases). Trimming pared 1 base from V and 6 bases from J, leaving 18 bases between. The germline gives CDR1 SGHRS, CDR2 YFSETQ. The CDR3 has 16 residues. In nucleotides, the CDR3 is TGCGCCAGCAGCTTGCCCGGCGGGGGCTCAGAGGATACGCAGTATTTT. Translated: CASSLPGGGSEDTQYF.

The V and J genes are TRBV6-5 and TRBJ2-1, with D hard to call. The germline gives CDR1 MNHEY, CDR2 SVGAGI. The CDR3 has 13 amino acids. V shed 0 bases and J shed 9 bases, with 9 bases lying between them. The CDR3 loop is CASSYSSSGEQFF. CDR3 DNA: TGTGCCAGCAGTTACTCGTCCTCCGGTGAGCAGTTCTTC.

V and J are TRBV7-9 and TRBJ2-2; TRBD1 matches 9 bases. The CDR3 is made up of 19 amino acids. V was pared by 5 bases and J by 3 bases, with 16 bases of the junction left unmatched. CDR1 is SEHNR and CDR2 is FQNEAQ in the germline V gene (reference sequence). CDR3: CASSLHGQGTARDTGELFF. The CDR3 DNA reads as TGTGCCAGCAGCCTACACGGACAGGGGACTGCGCGGGACACCGGGGAGCTGTTTTTT.

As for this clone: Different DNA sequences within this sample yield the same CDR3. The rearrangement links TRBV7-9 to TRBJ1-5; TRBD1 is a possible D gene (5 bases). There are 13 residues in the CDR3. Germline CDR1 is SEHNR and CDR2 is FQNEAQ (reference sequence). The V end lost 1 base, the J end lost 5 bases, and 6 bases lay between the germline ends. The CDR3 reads CASSLVGDQPQHF. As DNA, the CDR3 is TGTGCCAGCAGCTTAGTAGGGGATCAGCCCCAGCATTTT.

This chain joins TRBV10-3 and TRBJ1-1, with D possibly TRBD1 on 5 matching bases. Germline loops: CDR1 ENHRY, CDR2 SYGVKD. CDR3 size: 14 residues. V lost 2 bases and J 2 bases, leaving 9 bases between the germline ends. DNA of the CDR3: TGTGCCATCAGTGAGGGGGGAGGCAACACTGAAGCTTTCTTT. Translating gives CAISEGGGNTEAFF.

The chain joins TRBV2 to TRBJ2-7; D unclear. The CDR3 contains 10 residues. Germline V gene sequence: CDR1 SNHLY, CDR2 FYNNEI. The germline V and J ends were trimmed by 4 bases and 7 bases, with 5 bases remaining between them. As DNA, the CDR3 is TGTGCCAGCAGTGCGCTAGAGCAGTACTTC. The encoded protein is CASSALEQYF.

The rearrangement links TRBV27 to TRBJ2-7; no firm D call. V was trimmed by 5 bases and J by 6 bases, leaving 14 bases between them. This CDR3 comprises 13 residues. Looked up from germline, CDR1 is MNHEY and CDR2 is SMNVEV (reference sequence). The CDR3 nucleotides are TGTGCCAGCAGTCCCCTTAGGGTTCCCGAGCAGTACTTC. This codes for CASSPLRVPEQYF.

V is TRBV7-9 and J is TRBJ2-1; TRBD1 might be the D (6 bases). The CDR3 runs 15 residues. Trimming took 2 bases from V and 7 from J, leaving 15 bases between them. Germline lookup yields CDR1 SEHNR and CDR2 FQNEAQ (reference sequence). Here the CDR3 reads CASSLSTGGTNEQFF. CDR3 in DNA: TGTGCCAGCAGCTTATCGACTGGGGGCACTAATGAGCAGTTCTTC.

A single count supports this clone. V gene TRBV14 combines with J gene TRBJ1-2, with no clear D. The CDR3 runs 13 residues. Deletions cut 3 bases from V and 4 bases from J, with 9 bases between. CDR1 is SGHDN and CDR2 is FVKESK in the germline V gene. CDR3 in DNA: TGTGCCAGCAGCCATGGTCGGCCCTATGGCTACACCTTC. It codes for CASSHGRPYGYTF. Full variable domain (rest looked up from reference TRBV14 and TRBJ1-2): EAGVTQFPSHSVIEKGQTVTLRCDPISGHDNLYWYRRVMGKEIKFLLHFVKESKQDESGMPNNRFLAERTGGTYSTLKVQPAELEDSGVYFCASSHGRPYGYTFGSGTRLTVV.